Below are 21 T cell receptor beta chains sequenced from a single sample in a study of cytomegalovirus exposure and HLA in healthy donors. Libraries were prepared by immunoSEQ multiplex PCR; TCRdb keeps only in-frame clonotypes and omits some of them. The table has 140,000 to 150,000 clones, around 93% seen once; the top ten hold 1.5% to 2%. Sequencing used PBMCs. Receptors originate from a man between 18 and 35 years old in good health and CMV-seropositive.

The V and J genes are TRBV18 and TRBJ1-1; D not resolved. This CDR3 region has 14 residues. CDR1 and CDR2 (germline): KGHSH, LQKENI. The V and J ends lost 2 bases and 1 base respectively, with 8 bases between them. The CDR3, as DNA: TGTGCCAGCTCACCAGGCGACAAGAACACTGAAGCTTTCTTT. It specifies CASSPGDKNTEAFF.

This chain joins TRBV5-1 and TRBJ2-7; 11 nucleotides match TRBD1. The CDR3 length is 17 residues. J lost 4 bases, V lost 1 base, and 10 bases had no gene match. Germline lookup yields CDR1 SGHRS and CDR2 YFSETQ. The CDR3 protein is CASSLMTSGTGGYEQYF. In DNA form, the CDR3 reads TGCGCCAGCAGCTTGATGACCTCCGGGACAGGGGGATACGAGCAGTACTTC.

The CDR3 DNA reads as TGCAGCGTTGGTGGGGTACAGGGGTGGGGCACTGAAGCTTTCTTT. This codes for CSVGGVQGWGTEAFF. The chain combines TRBV29-1 with TRBJ1-1, with TRBD1 matching over 7 bases. The germline V gene has CDR1 SQVTM and CDR2 ANQGSEA. There are 15 residues in the CDR3. Trimming took 4 bases from V and 4 from J; bases not matched to a gene: 12.

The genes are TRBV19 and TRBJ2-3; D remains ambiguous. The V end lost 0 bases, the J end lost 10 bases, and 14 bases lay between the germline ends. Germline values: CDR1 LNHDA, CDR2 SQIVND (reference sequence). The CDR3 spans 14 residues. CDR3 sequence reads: CASSIEVDFPSQYF. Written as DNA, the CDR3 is TGTGCCAGTAGTATAGAGGTCGACTTTCCCTCGCAGTATTTT. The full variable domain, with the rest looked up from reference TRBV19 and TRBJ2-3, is DGGITQSPKYLFRKEGQNVTLSCEQNLNHDAMYWYRQDPGQGLRLIYYSQIVNDFQKGDIAEGYSVSREKKESFPLTVTSAQKNPTAFYLCASSIEVDFPSQYFGPGTRLTVL.

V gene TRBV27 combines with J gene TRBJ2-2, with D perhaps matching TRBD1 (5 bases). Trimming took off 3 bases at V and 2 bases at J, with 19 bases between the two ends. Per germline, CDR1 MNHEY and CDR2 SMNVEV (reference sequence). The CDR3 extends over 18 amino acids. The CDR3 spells CASSLLMIGQGNTGELFF. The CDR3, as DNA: TGTGCCAGCAGTTTGTTGATGATTGGTCAGGGAAACACCGGGGAGCTGTTTTTT.

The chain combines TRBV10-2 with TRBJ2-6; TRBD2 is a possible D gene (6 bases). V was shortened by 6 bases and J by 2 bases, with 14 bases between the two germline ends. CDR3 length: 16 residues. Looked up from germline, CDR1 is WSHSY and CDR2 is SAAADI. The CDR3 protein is CASRGTFLAGANVLTF. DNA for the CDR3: TGCGCCAGCAGGGGGACTTTTCTCGCTGGGGCCAACGTCCTGACTTTC.

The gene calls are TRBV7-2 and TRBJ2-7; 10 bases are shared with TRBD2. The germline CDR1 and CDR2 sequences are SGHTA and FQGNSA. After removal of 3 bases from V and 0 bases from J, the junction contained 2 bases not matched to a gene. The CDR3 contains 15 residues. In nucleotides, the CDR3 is TGTGCCAGCAGCTTCAGCGGGAGGGCCTCCTACGAGCAGTACTTC. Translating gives CASSFSGRASYEQYF.

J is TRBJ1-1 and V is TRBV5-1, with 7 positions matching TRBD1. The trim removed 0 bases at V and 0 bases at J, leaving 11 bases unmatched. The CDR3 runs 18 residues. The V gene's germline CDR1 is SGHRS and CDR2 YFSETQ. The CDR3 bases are TGCGCCAGCAGCTTGGCCTACAGGGGCGCACTCATGAACACTGAAGCTTTCTTT. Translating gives CASSLAYRGALMNTEAFF.

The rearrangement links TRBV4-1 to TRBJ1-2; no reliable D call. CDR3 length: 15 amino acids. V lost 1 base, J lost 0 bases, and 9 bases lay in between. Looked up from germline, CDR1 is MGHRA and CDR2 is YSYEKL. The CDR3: CASSQVEGANYGYTF. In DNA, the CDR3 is TGCGCCAGCAGCCAAGTGGAGGGAGCTAACTATGGCTACACCTTC.

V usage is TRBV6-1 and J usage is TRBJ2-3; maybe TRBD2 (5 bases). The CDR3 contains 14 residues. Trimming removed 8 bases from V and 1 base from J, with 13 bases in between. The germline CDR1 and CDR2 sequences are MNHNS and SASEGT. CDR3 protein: CASRRGWRTDTQYF. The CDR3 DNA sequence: TGTGCCAGCCGCCGGGGATGGCGCACAGATACGCAGTATTTT.

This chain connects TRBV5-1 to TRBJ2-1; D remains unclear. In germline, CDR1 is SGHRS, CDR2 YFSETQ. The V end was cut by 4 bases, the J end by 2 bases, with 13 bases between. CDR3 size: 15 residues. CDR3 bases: TGCGCCAGCAGCCCCTTCTCCGGAGCCTACAATGAGCAGTTCTTC. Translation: CASSPFSGAYNEQFF.

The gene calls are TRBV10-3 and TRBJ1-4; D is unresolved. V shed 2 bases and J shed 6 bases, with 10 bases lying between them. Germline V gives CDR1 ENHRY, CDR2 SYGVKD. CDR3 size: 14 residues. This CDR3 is CAISEGGMDEKLFF. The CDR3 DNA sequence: TGTGCCATCAGTGAGGGAGGGATGGATGAAAAACTGTTTTTT.

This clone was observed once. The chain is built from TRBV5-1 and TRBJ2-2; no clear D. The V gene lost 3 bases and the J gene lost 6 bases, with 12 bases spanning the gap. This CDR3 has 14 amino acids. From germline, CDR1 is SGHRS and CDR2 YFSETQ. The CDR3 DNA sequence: TGCGCCAGCAGCTCCTCCCCCTCTGCCGGGGAGCTGTTTTTT. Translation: CASSSSPSAGELFF.

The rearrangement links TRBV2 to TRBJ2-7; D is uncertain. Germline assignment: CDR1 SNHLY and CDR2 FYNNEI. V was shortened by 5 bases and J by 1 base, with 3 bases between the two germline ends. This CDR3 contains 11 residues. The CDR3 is CASSTSYEQYF. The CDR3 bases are TGTGCCAGCAGTACTTCCTACGAGCAGTACTTC.

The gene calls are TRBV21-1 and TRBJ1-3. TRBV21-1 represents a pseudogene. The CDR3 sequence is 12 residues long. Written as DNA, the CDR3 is TGTGCCAGCAGCACGTCTGGAAACACCATATATTTT. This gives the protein CASSTSGNTIYF.

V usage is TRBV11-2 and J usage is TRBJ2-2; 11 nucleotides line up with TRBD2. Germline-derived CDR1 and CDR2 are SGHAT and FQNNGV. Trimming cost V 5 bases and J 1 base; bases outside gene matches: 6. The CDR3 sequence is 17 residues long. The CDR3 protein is CASSGTGTSGNTGELFF. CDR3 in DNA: TGTGCCAGCAGCGGCACCGGGACTAGCGGGAACACCGGGGAGCTGTTTTTT.

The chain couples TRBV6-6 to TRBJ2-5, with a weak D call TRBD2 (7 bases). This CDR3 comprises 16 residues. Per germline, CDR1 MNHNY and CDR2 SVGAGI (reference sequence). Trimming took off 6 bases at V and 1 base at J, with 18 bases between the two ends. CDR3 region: CASSPIPGEGQETQYF. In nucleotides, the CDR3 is TGTGCCAGCAGCCCCATTCCAGGGGAGGGCCAAGAGACCCAGTACTTC.

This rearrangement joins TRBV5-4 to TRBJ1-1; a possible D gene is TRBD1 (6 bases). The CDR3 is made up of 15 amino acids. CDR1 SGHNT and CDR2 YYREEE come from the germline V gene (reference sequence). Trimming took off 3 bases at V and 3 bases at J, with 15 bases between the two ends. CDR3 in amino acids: CASSSLKQGYTEAFF. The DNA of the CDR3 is TGTGCCAGCAGCTCTCTAAAACAGGGTTACACTGAAGCTTTCTTT.

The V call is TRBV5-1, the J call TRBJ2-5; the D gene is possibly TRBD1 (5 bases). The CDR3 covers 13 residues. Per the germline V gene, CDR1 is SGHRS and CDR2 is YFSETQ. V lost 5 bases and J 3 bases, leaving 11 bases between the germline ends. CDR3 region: CASSKKGEETQYF. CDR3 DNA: TGCGCCAGCAGTAAGAAAGGGGAAGAGACCCAGTACTTC.

In DNA form, the CDR3 reads TGTGCCAGCATCGGCGGGAACACAGATACGCAGTATTTT. Its protein product is CASIGGNTDTQYF. The J gene is TRBJ2-3, the V gene TRBV6-1; D might be TRBD2 (6 bases). The CDR3 totals 13 residues. Germline values: CDR1 MNHNS, CDR2 SASEGT. Trimming took 7 bases from V and 2 from J, leaving 10 bases between them.

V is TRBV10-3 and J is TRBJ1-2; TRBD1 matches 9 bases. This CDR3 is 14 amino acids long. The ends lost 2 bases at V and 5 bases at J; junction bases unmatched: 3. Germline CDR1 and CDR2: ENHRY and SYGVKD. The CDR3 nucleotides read TGTGCCATCAGTGAGGGGACAGGGTTTTATGGCTACACCTTC. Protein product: CAISEGTGFYGYTF.